This section outlines one T cell receptor (beta chain) sequence together with its context. Antigen: not known. This sample was taken from a study of cytomegalovirus exposure and HLA in healthy donors. Study-wide background: The same platform as the approximately 670 first-cohort repertoires was used for the 130 or so validation repertoires, a later analysis reported.

Study-wide findings and caveats: Overall, around 150 TCR beta chains were annotated as cytomegalovirus-associated. Rarity marked most TCR sequences, yet some public TCRs occurred in many donors.

Data came from immunoSEQ multiplex PCR; TCRdb stores just in-frame clones and leaves some out. The sample holds 200,000 or so clones, around 87% seen once. Sequencing used PBMCs. The TCR was taken from a woman aged 18-30 years in good health and CMV-seropositive.

In nucleotides, the CDR3 is TGCGCCAGCAGCCAAGATTTAGGGAGTAACAATCAGCCCCAGCATTTT. It yields the protein CASSQDLGSNNQPQHF. The genes are TRBV4-1 and TRBJ1-5; no firm D call. Germline CDR1 reads MGHRA; CDR2 reads YSYEKL. The length of the CDR3 is 16 residues. Trimming took off 0 bases at V and 3 bases at J, with 12 bases between the two ends.